This T cell receptor beta chain originates from a study of blood T cells in healthy people across ages. Primed by a sample-barcoded 5' primer and a J-beta primer mix, a second PCR proceeded for about 7 to 12 cycles. TCRdb re-called the 5' RACE reads with MiXCR, one entry per CDR3 protein. The sample includes 630,000 or so distinct CDR3 sequences, about a third of them seen just once. This clonotype was seen at least ten times. Germline V CDR1 and CDR2: SGHTA, FQGTGA. The ends were cut back, 1 base at V and 7 bases at J, with 11 bases in the middle. CDR3 length: 13 residues. This chain uses TRBV7-3 with TRBJ2-7, with D perhaps assigned TRBD1 or TRBD2 (6 bases each). The TCR sequence derives from a woman older than 75 in good health. Sequencing input: blood. The CDR3 spells CASSLSRGGEQYF. The CDR3 coding sequence is TGTGCCAGCAGCTTAAGTCGAGGGGGGGAGCAGTACTTC.